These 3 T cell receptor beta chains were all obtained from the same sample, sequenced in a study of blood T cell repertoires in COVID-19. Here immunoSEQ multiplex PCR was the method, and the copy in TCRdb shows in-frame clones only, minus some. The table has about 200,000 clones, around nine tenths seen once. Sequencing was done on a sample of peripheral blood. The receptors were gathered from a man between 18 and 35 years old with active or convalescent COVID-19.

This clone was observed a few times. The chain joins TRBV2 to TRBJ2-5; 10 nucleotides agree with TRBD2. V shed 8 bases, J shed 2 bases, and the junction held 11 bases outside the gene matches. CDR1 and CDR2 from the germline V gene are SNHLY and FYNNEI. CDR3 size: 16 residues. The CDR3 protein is CASGASGGTLQETQYF. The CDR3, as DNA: TGTGCCAGCGGGGCTAGCGGGGGTACCCTTCAAGAGACCCAGTACTTC.

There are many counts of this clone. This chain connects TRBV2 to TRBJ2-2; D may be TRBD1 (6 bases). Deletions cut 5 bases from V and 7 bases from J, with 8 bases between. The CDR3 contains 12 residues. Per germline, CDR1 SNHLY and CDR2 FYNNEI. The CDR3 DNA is TGTGCCAGCAGTCAGGGGTTCGGGGAGCTGTTTTTT. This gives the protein CASSQGFGELFF. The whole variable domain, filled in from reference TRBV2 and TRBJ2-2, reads EPEVTQTPSHQVTQMGQEVILRCVPISNHLYFYWYRQILGQKVEFLVSFYNNEISEKSEIFDDQFSVERPDGSNFTLKIRSTKLEDSAMYFCASSQGFGELFFGEGSRLTVL.

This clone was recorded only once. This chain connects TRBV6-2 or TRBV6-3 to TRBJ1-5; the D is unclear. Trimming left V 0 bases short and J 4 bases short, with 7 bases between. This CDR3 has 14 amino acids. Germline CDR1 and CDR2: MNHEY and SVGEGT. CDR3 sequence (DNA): TGTGCCAGCAGTTACTCACGCAGTAATCAGCCCCAGCATTTT. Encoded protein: CASSYSRSNQPQHF.